Below, 27 T cell receptor beta chains from the same sample are listed, as sequenced in a study of T cells in localized non-small cell lung cancer. The repertoire was sequenced with immunoSEQ multiplex PCR; TCRdb's copy has only in-frame clones and lacks some. Altogether about 51,000 clones are present, approximately 80% being singletons, with the ten largest covering under 20%. The sample was peripheral blood mononuclear cells, taken before any cancer treatment. The receptors here all came from a man aged 40 to 69 with stage III lung adenocarcinoma.

This clone was picked up a small number of times. This chain links TRBV5-1 with TRBJ2-7; the match to TRBD2 covers 8 bases. The germline gives CDR1 SGHRS, CDR2 YFSETQ. Trimming cost V 0 bases and J 5 bases; bases outside gene matches: 4. The CDR3 totals 14 residues. The CDR3 region has the DNA TGCGCCAGCAGCTTGGACGGGGGGGCAGACGAGCAGTACTTC. Translating it yields CASSLDGGADEQYF.

V is TRBV4-2 and J is TRBJ1-2; D not certain. V was clipped by 1 base and J by 4 bases, with 13 bases between them. Germline CDR1 reads LGHNA; CDR2 reads YNFKEQ. This CDR3 region has 15 residues. Written as DNA, the CDR3 is TGTGCCAGCAGCCAAGGCGCAGGATCCGTCTATGGCTACACCTTC. This translates into CASSQGAGSVYGYTF.

CDR3 sequence reads: CSVKGTGTGSYEQYF. The CDR3 nucleotides read TGCAGCGTTAAGGGCACCGGGACAGGGTCCTACGAGCAGTACTTC. The chain has TRBV29-1 and TRBJ2-7; 9 bases line up with TRBD1. CDR3 size: 15 residues. Per the germline V gene, CDR1 is SQVTM and CDR2 is ANQGSEA. After removal of 5 bases from V and 1 base from J, the junction contained 9 bases not matched to a gene.

This rearrangement joins TRBV9 to TRBJ2-5; D could derive from TRBD1 or TRBD2 (6 bases each). CDR1 is SGDLS, CDR2 YYNGEE, per germline. V was pared by 0 bases and J by 4 bases, with 13 bases between. The CDR3 is 15 amino acids. DNA of the CDR3: TGTGCCAGCAGCGTAGCGGAGGGGGGCAGAGAGACCCAGTACTTC. As protein: CASSVAEGGRETQYF.

This rearrangement joins TRBV28 to TRBJ1-1, with D unresolved. V shed 3 bases and J shed 4 bases, with 12 bases lying between them. The germline CDR1 and CDR2 sequences are MDHEN and SYDVKM. This CDR3 comprises 14 residues. The CDR3 is CASSFTTRSTEAFF. CDR3 bases: TGTGCCAGCAGTTTTACTACTAGGAGCACTGAAGCTTTCTTT.

V and J are TRBV5-6 and TRBJ2-5; D is perhaps TRBD1 or TRBD2 (6 bases each). V was cut by 2 bases and J by 2 bases, with 10 bases left in between. CDR3 length: 14 residues. Germline V gene sequence: CDR1 SGHDT, CDR2 YYEEEE. CDR3 nucleotides: TGTGCCAGCAGCTTAGGGGGGATGCAAGAGACCCAGTACTTC. Protein: CASSLGGMQETQYF.

The rearrangement joins TRBV20-1 to TRBJ1-2; weak D call: TRBD1 (6 bases). V was shortened by 5 bases and J by 4 bases, with 8 bases between the two germline ends. Germline V CDR1 and CDR2: DFQATT, SNEGSKA (reference sequence). The CDR3 has 11 residues. The CDR3 reads CSALDSYGYTF. CDR3 DNA sequence: TGCAGTGCTTTGGACAGCTATGGCTACACCTTC.

The chain has TRBV18 and TRBJ1-1; D is undetermined. This CDR3 has 17 residues. V was trimmed by 6 bases and J by 0 bases, leaving 20 bases between them. Germline V CDR1 and CDR2: KGHSH, LQKENI. The CDR3 sequence is CASSPGSYLLMNTEAFF. The CDR3 coding sequence is TGTGCCAGCTCGCCCGGGTCTTACTTACTCATGAACACTGAAGCTTTCTTT. The entire variable domain, with the rest obtained from reference TRBV18 and TRBJ1-1, is as follows: NAGVMQNPRHLVRRRGQEARLRCSPMKGHSHVYWYRQLPEEGLKFMVYLQKENIIDESGMPKERFSAEFPKEGPSILRIQQVVRGDSAAYFCASSPGSYLLMNTEAFFGQGTRLTVV.

This chain links TRBV4-1 with TRBJ2-2; D is possibly TRBD2 (5 bases). From germline, CDR1 is MGHRA and CDR2 YSYEKL. CDR3 size: 17 residues. V was cut by 1 base and J by 3 bases, with 15 bases left in between. The CDR3 coding sequence is TGCGCCAGCAGCCAAGGGTTTTCGGACTCCCACACCGGGGAGCTGTTTTTT. Translation: CASSQGFSDSHTGELFF.

The J gene is TRBJ2-5, the V gene TRBV5-5; D is uncertain. From germline, CDR1 is SGHKS and CDR2 YYEKEE (reference sequence). The CDR3 is made up of 11 amino acids. The germline V and J ends were trimmed by 0 bases and 9 bases, with 6 bases remaining between them. CDR3 coding DNA: TGTGCCAGCAGCTTGGGATGGGCCCAGTACTTC. It specifies CASSLGWAQYF.

The chain uses TRBV19 and TRBJ2-5; tentatively, D is TRBD2 (6 bases). The CDR3 loop spans 15 amino acids. Trimming cost V 1 base and J 2 bases, with 11 bases left between them. Looked up from germline, CDR1 is LNHDA and CDR2 is SQIVND (reference sequence). The CDR3: CASSIGRGTQETQYF. The CDR3 DNA is TGTGCCAGTAGTATAGGTCGGGGGACGCAAGAGACCCAGTACTTC. Filled out from reference TRBV19 and TRBJ2-5, the complete variable domain reads DGGITQSPKYLFRKEGQNVTLSCEQNLNHDAMYWYRQDPGQGLRLIYYSQIVNDFQKGDIAEGYSVSREKKESFPLTVTSAQKNPTAFYLCASSIGRGTQETQYFGPGTRLLVL.

V and J are TRBV19 and TRBJ2-5; 8 bases are a match to TRBD1. This CDR3 comprises 11 residues. J lost 5 bases, V lost 9 bases, and 2 bases had no gene match. The germline V gene has CDR1 LNHDA and CDR2 SQIVND (reference sequence). CDR3 nucleotides: TGTGCCAGCAGGGGGCGGGAGACCCAGTACTTC. It is translated as CASRGRETQYF.

The rearrangement joins TRBV6-5 to TRBJ1-2; D is ambiguous. Germline V lookup: CDR1 MNHEY, CDR2 SVGAGI. The V end lost 3 bases, the J end lost 3 bases, and 11 bases lay between the germline ends. The CDR3 has 14 amino acids. The CDR3 coding sequence is TGTGCCAGCAGTTATACTGAAACCTACTATGGCTACACCTTC. Translated: CASSYTETYYGYTF.

This clone was seen more than once but under ten times. The chain carries TRBV7-8 and TRBJ2-3; D is perhaps TRBD2 (6 bases). Germline CDR1 SGHVS, CDR2 FQNEAQ. V lost 0 bases and J 3 bases, leaving 7 bases between the germline ends. The CDR3 runs to 14 residues. The CDR3: CASSLARETDTQYF. CDR3 nucleotide sequence: TGTGCCAGCAGCTTAGCGCGGGAAACAGATACGCAGTATTTT. The full variable domain, its missing parts supplied by reference TRBV7-8 and TRBJ2-3, is GAGVSQSPRYKVAKRGQDVALRCDPISGHVSLFWYQQALGQGPEFLTYFQNEAQLDKSGLPSDRFFAERPEGSVSTLKIQRTQQEDSAVYLCASSLARETDTQYFGPGTRLTVL.

The chain joins TRBV20-1 to TRBJ2-7; D is possibly TRBD1 (7 bases). V was trimmed by 7 bases and J by 3 bases, leaving 10 bases between them. In germline, CDR1 is DFQATT, CDR2 SNEGSKA (reference sequence). The CDR3 contains 11 residues. The CDR3 region has the DNA TGCAGTGGCGGGACAGTCTACGAGCAGTACTTC. Protein product: CSGGTVYEQYF.

The chain employs TRBV6-1 and TRBJ2-7; maybe TRBD2 (5 bases). The V end was cut by 10 bases, the J end by 7 bases, with 14 bases between. Per the germline V gene, CDR1 is MNHNS and CDR2 is SASEGT. The CDR3 loop spans 11 amino acids. CDR3 region: CATNRWEEQYF. As DNA, the CDR3 is TGTGCCACCAATAGATGGGAGGAGCAGTACTTC.

The V and J genes are TRBV2 and TRBJ2-1; a weak D match, TRBD2 (5 bases). Germline CDR1 SNHLY, CDR2 FYNNEI. The V gene lost 7 bases and the J gene lost 0 bases, with 10 bases spanning the gap. This CDR3 spans 14 amino acids. In nucleotides, the CDR3 is TGTGCCAGCACAGAGGGTAGCTCCTACAATGAGCAGTTCTTC. Translated: CASTEGSSYNEQFF. The full variable domain, in which reference TRBV2 and TRBJ2-1 provide the parts outside the CDR3, is EPEVTQTPSHQVTQMGQEVILRCVPISNHLYFYWYRQILGQKVEFLVSFYNNEISEKSEIFDDQFSVERPDGSNFTLKIRSTKLEDSAMYFCASTEGSSYNEQFFGPGTRLTVL.

V gene TRBV27 combines with J gene TRBJ2-3; D ambiguous. Germline V gene sequence: CDR1 MNHEY, CDR2 SMNVEV (reference sequence). The CDR3 loop spans 13 amino acids. Trimming cost V 4 bases and J 6 bases, with 11 bases left between them. This CDR3 is CASSYSLGDTQYF. In DNA form, the CDR3 reads TGTGCCAGCAGTTATAGTCTCGGGGATACGCAGTATTTT.

This clone came up a few times. The genes are TRBV5-1 and TRBJ2-2; TRBD2 is a possible D gene (6 bases). Germline values: CDR1 SGHRS, CDR2 YFSETQ. V shed 5 bases and J shed 3 bases, with 14 bases lying between them. The CDR3 contains 15 residues. The CDR3 protein is CASRDGRRDTGELFF. Written as DNA, the CDR3 is TGCGCCAGCAGGGACGGCAGGAGGGACACCGGGGAGCTGTTTTTT.

This rearrangement joins TRBV20-1 to TRBJ2-1; maybe TRBD2 (5 bases). Germline V CDR1 and CDR2: DFQATT, SNEGSKA (reference sequence). The V end was cut by 7 bases, the J end by 4 bases, with 8 bases between. The CDR3 extends over 11 amino acids. CDR3 nucleotides: TGCAGTGGGGAGTCTTACAATGAGCAGTTCTTC. Protein: CSGESYNEQFF.

The chain has TRBV7-8 and TRBJ1-5, with D unclear. Trimming took off 4 bases at V and 4 bases at J, with 5 bases between the two ends. The CDR3 consists of 12 residues. Germline-derived CDR1 and CDR2 are SGHVS and FQNEAQ. CDR3: CASSSRNQPQHF. As DNA, the CDR3 is TGTGCCAGCAGCTCCAGGAATCAGCCCCAGCATTTT.

The V and J genes are TRBV13 and TRBJ2-1; TRBD1 matches at 7 bases. The length of the CDR3 is 12 residues. Germline CDR1 reads PRHDT; CDR2 reads FYEKMQ (reference sequence). V lost 4 bases, J lost 12 bases, and 6 bases stayed unmatched. The CDR3 nucleotides are TGTGCCAGCAGCTCAGACAGGGAAGGGCAGTTCTTC. Residues: CASSSDREGQFF.

The V gene is TRBV19, the J gene TRBJ2-5, with 12 bases that match TRBD2. The CDR3 sequence is 16 residues long. V dropped 3 bases and J dropped 5; count of bases not matched to a gene: 7. Germline V gene data show CDR1 as LNHDA and CDR2 as SQIVND (reference sequence). The CDR3 region is CASSIGLAGGPETQYF. Written as DNA, the CDR3 is TGTGCCAGTAGTATCGGGCTAGCGGGGGGGCCGGAGACCCAGTACTTC.

J is TRBJ2-6 and V is TRBV6-4, with D hard to call. The CDR3 is made up of 16 amino acids. From germline, CDR1 is MRHNA and CDR2 SNTAGT. Trimming removed 0 bases from V and 3 bases from J, with 9 bases in between. The CDR3: CASSDSSGYGANVLTF. CDR3 sequence (DNA): TGTGCCAGCAGTGACTCGAGTGGGTATGGGGCCAACGTCCTGACTTTC.

V usage is TRBV6-4 and J usage is TRBJ2-2; D is ambiguous. There are 13 residues in the CDR3. V lost 2 bases, J lost 0 bases, and 1 base lay in between. From germline, CDR1 is MRHNA and CDR2 SNTAGT. Here the CDR3 DNA reads TGTGCCAGCAGTGACCCGAACACCGGGGAGCTGTTTTTT. Translated: CASSDPNTGELFF.

This clone was seen a few times. The rearrangement uses TRBV30 and TRBJ2-5; 9 bases line up with TRBD2. The CDR3 loop spans 15 amino acids. V lost 2 bases and J lost 5; bases outside the gene matches: 9. The germline V gene encodes CDR1 GTSNPN and CDR2 SVGIG (reference sequence). This CDR3 reads CAWSLGAGGIETQYF. For the CDR3, the DNA is TGTGCCTGGAGTCTCGGAGCGGGGGGCATTGAGACCCAGTACTTC. The full variable domain, completed using reference TRBV30 and TRBJ2-5, is SQTIHQWPATLVQPVGSPLSLECTVEGTSNPNLYWYRQAAGRGLQLLFYSVGIGQISSEVPQNLSASRPQDRQFILSSKKLLLSDSGFYLCAWSLGAGGIETQYFGPGTRLLVL.

In nucleotides, the CDR3 is TGTGCCTGGAGGGTATTCCGGGACACCACCGGGGAGCTGTTTTTT. Its protein is CAWRVFRDTTGELFF. V gene TRBV30 combines with J gene TRBJ2-2, with a possible D match to TRBD1 (6 bases). V was pared by 3 bases and J by 4 bases, with 15 bases between. This CDR3 region has 15 residues. CDR1 and CDR2 from the germline V gene are GTSNPN and SVGIG (reference sequence).